This T cell receptor (beta chain) was recovered during a study of beta chain features in type 1 diabetes. Every isolated RNA sample was fully reverse transcribed, so sequencing captured expressed TCRB transcripts. Assay used: immunoSEQ multiplex PCR; TCRdb lists only in-frame clones, some missing. The data show around 650,000 clones, over 10% seen once. Study outcomes and limitations: Any HLA type influence on TCRB rearrangement was left unresolved here. A moderate, significant TCRB CDR3 shortening appeared in type 1 diabetes across four CD4+ subsets.

There was one heparinised blood draw per donor, averaging roughly 100 mL. About this clone: Its antigen is unidentified.

Sample: naive CD4+ T cells from blood. The receptor was derived from a man between 25 and 39 years old with type 1 diabetes.

This CDR3 is CAWSKAGTTEQYF. The CDR3, as DNA: TGTGCCTGGAGTAAGGCAGGGACTACCGAGCAGTACTTC. The chain carries TRBV30 and TRBJ2-7; TRBD2 matches at 7 bases. V was clipped by 2 bases and J by 6 bases; unmatched bases: 7. CDR1 GTSNPN and CDR2 SVGIG come from the germline V gene (reference sequence). There are 13 residues in the CDR3.